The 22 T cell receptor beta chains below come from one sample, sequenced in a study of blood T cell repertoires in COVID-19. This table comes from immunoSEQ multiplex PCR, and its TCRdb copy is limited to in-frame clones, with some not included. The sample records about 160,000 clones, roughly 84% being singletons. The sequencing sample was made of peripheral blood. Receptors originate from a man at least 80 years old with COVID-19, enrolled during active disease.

The CDR3 sequence: CASIQGGIGEQFF. In nucleotides, the CDR3 is TGTGCCAGCATCCAAGGAGGGATCGGTGAGCAGTTCTTC. This rearrangement joins TRBV12-3 or TRBV12-4 to TRBJ2-1; a weak D match, TRBD2 (6 bases). Trimming stripped 7 bases from V and 9 bases from J, with 16 bases between. The CDR3 spans 13 residues.

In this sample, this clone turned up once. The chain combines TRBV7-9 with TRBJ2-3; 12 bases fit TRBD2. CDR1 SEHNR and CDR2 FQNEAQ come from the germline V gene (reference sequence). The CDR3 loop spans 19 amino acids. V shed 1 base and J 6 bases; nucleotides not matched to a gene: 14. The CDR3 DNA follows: TGTGCCAGCAGCTTAGACCGACTAGCGGGGGAGTTGGGCCAGGATACGCAGTATTTT. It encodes CASSLDRLAGELGQDTQYF.

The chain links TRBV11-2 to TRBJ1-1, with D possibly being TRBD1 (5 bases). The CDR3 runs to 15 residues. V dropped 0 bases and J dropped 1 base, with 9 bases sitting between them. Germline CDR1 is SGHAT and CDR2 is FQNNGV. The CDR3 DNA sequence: TGTGCCAGCAGCTTAGAAGGACACGGGAACACTGAAGCTTTCTTT. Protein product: CASSLEGHGNTEAFF. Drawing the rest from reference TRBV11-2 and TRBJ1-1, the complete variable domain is EAGVAQSPRYKIIEKRQSVAFWCNPISGHATLYWYQQILGQGPKLLIQFQNNGVVDDSQLPKDRFSAERLKGVDSTLKIQPAKLEDSAVYLCASSLEGHGNTEAFFGQGTRLTVV.

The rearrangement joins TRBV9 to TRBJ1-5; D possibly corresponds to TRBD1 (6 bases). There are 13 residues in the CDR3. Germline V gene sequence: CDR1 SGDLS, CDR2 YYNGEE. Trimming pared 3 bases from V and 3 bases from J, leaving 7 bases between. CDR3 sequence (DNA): TGTGCCAGCAGCGGGGACATCAATCAGCCCCAGCATTTT. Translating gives CASSGDINQPQHF.

CDR3 protein: CASSKIQGDGGYTF. The DNA of the CDR3 is TGTGCCAGCAGCAAAATACAGGGGGATGGGGGCTACACCTTC. V gene TRBV7-2 combines with J gene TRBJ1-2; TRBD1 aligns across 8 bases. V gave up 5 bases and J gave up 8 bases; unmatched junction bases: 10. Germline assignment: CDR1 SGHTA and CDR2 FQGNSA. The CDR3 has 14 residues.

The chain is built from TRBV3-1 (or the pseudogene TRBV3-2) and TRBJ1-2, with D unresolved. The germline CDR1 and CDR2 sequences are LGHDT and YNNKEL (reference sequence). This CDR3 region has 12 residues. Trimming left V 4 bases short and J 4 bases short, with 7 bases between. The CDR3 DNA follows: TGTGCCAGCAGCCTGAGGTCCTATGGCTACACCTTC. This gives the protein CASSLRSYGYTF.

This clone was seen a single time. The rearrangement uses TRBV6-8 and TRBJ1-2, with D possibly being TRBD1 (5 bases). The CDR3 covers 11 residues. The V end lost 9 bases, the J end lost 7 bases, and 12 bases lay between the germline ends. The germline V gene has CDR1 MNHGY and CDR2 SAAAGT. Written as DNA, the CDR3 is TGTGCCAGGAAGGGCGGGGGTGGCTACACCTTC. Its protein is CARKGGGGYTF.

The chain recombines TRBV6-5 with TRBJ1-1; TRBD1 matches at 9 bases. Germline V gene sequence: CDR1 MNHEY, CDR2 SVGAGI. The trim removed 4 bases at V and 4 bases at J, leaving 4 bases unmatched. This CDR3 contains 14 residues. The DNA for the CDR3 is TGTGCCAGCAGTTCTGGACAGGGGAGCACTGAAGCTTTCTTT. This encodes CASSSGQGSTEAFF.

The CDR3 coding sequence is TGTGCCACCAGCAGAGATTTTACAGCTACCTATGGCTACACCTTC. Protein sequence: CATSRDFTATYGYTF. This sequence joins TRBV15 and TRBJ1-2; no clear D gene. This CDR3 has 15 residues. With 0 bases removed from V and 4 bases from J, the gap between germline ends came to 12 bases. Per germline, CDR1 LNHNV and CDR2 YYDKDF (reference sequence).

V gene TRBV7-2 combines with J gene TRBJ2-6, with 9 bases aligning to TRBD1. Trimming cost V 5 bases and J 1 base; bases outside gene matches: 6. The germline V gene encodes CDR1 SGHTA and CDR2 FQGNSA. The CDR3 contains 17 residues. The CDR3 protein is CASSATGTGSGANVLTF. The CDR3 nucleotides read TGTGCCAGCAGCGCTACCGGGACAGGGTCTGGGGCCAACGTCCTGACTTTC. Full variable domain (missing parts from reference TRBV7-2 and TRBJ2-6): GAGVSQSPSNKVTEKGKDVELRCDPISGHTALYWYRQSLGQGLEFLIYFQGNSAPDKSGLPSDRFSAERTGGSVSTLTIQRTQQEDSAVYLCASSATGTGSGANVLTFGAGSRLTVL.

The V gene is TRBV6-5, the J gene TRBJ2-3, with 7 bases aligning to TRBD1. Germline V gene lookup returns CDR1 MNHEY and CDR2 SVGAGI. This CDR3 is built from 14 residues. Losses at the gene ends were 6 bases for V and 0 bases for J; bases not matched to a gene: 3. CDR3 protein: CASRGQLSTDTQYF. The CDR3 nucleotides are TGTGCCAGCAGGGGACAGCTGAGCACAGATACGCAGTATTTT.

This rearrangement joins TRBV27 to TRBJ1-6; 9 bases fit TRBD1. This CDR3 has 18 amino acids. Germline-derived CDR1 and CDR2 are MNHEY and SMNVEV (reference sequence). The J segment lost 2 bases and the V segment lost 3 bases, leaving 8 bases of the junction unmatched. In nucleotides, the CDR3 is TGTGCCAGCAGTTTTGCCCGGGACAGGGTAACCTATAATTCACCCCTCCACTTT. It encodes CASSFARDRVTYNSPLHF.

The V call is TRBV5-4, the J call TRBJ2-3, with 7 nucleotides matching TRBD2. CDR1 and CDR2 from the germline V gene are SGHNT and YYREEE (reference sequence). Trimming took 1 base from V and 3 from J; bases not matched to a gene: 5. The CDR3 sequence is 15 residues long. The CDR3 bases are TGTGCCAGCAGCTTGAGGACGGGGGGAACAGATACGCAGTATTTT. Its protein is CASSLRTGGTDTQYF.

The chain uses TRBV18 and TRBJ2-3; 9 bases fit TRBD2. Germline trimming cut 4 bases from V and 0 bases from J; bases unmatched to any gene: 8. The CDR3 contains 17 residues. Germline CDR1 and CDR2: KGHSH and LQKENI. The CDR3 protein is CASSQNIAGESTDTQYF. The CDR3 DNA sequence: TGTGCCAGCTCACAAAATATAGCGGGGGAAAGCACAGATACGCAGTATTTT.

CDR3: CASSERGQGRQPQHF. In DNA, the CDR3 is TGTGCCAGCAGTGAAAGAGGTCAGGGGAGACAGCCCCAGCATTTT. The genes are TRBV2 and TRBJ1-5; a weak D match, TRBD1 (6 bases). V was shortened by 2 bases and J by 7 bases, with 15 bases between the two germline ends. This CDR3 has 15 amino acids. Germline-derived CDR1 and CDR2 are SNHLY and FYNNEI. The full variable domain, rest sourced from reference TRBV2 and TRBJ1-5, is EPEVTQTPSHQVTQMGQEVILRCVPISNHLYFYWYRQILGQKVEFLVSFYNNEISEKSEIFDDQFSVERPDGSNFTLKIRSTKLEDSAMYFCASSERGQGRQPQHFGDGTRLSIL.

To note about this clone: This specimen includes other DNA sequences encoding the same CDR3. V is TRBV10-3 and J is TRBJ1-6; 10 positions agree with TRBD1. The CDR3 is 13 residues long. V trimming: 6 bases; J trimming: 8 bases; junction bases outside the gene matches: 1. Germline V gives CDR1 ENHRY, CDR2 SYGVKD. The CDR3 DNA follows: TGTGCCATCAGGGACAGGGGGGATTCACCCCTCCACTTT. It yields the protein CAIRDRGDSPLHF.

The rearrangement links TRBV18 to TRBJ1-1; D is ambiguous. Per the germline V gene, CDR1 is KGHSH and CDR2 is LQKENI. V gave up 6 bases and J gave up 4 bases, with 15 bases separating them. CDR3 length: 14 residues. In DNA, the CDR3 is TGTGCCAGCTCTCTCGGTCCAATTGGCACTGAAGCTTTCTTT. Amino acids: CASSLGPIGTEAFF. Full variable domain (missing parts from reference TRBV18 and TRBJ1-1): NAGVMQNPRHLVRRRGQEARLRCSPMKGHSHVYWYRQLPEEGLKFMVYLQKENIIDESGMPKERFSAEFPKEGPSILRIQQVVRGDSAAYFCASSLGPIGTEAFFGQGTRLTVV.

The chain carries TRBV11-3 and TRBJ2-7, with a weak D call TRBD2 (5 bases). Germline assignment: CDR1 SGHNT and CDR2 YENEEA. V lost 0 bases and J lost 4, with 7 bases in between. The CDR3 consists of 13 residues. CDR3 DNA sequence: TGTGCCAGCAGCTTAGAGACGGGGTACGAGCAGTACTTC. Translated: CASSLETGYEQYF.

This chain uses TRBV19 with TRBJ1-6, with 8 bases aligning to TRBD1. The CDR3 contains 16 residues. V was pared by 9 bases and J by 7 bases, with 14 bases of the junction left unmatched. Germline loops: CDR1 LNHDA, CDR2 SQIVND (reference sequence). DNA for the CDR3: TGTGCCAGCCGCCCTGCAGGGGGCGAGTTCAATTCACCCCTCCACTTT. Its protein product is CASRPAGGEFNSPLHF.

The CDR3 nucleotides read TGTGCCAGCAGCTTTCCGGGACAATACAATGAGCAGTTCTTC. This translates into CASSFPGQYNEQFF. The rearrangement links TRBV5-4 to TRBJ2-1, with D perhaps TRBD1 (6 bases). V lost 2 bases and J lost 4, with 10 bases in between. Germline values: CDR1 SGHNT, CDR2 YYREEE (reference sequence). The CDR3 loop spans 14 amino acids. Using reference TRBV5-4 and TRBJ2-1 for the parts outside the CDR3, the full variable domain is ETGVTQSPTHLIKTRGQQVTLRCSSQSGHNTVSWYQQALGQGPQFIFQYYREEENGRGNFPPRFSGLQFPNYSSELNVNALELDDSALYLCASSFPGQYNEQFFGPGTRLTVL.

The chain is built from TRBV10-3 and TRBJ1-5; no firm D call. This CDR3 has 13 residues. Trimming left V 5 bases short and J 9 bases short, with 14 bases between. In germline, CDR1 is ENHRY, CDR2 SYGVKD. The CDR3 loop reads CAISSGARGPQHF. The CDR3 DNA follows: TGTGCCATCAGTTCGGGAGCCCGGGGGCCCCAGCATTTT.

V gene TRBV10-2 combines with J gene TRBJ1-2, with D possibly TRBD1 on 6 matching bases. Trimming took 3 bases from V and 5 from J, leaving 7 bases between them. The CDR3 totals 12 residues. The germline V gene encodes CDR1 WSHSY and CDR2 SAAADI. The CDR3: CASSEGGYGYTF. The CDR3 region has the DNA TGCGCCAGCAGTGAAGGGGGATATGGCTACACCTTC.